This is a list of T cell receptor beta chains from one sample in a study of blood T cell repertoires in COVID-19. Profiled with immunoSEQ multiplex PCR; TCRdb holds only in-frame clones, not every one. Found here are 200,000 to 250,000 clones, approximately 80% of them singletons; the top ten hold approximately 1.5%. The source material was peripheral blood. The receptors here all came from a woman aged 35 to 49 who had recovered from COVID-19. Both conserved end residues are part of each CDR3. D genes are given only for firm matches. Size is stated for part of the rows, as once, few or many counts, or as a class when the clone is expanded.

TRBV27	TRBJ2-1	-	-	TGTGCCAGCAGTTTAATGCGCGAACTGGACAGTTACTCCTACAATGAGCAGTTCTTC	CASSLMRELDSYSYNEQFF
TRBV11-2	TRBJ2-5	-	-	TGTGCCAGCAGCGCGGGACCGGCGGAGACCCAGTACTTC	CASSAGPAETQYF
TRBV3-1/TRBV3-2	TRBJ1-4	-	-	TGTGCCAGCAGCCAAGGGGGCTGGAAAAAACTGTTTTTT	CASSQGGWKKLFF
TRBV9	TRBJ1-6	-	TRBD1	TGTGCCAGCAGCGCCGGACAGGGCGAAAATTCACCCCTCCACTTT	CASSAGQGENSPLHF
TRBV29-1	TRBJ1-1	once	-	TGCAGCGCCATGAGGGAGATGAACACTGAAGCTTTCTTT	CSAMREMNTEAFF
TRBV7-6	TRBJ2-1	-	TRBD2	TGTGCCAGCAGGACGAGCCCTAGCGGGGGGCATGAGCAGTTCTTC	CASRTSPSGGHEQFF
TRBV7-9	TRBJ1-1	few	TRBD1	TGTGCCAGCAGCGCCGGACAGGGGGCGACTGAAGCTTTCTTT	CASSAGQGATEAFF
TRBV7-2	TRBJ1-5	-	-	TGTGCCAGCAGCCCTGGACTGTATAGCAATCAGCCCCAGCATTTT	CASSPGLYSNQPQHF
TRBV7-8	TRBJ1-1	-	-	TGTGCCAGCACCCCACGAGTCCAGGGGCTGGGTGAAGCTTTCTTT	CASTPRVQGLGEAFF
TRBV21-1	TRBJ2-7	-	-	TGTGCCAGCAGCAAAGTTTCGGGGTTTGGCTCCTACGAGCAGTACTTC	CASSKVSGFGSYEQYF
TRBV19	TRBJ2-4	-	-	TGTGCCAGTAGTATAGATATGGCCAGGGCAAACATTCAGTACTTC	CASSIDMARANIQYF
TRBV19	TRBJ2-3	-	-	TGTGCCAGTAGGAACTCCATTGAAGATGATACGCAGTATTTT	CASRNSIEDDTQYF
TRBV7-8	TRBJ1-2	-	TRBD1	TGTGCCAGCAGCTTGCACAGGGGGCAAGGCTACACCTTC	CASSLHRGQGYTF
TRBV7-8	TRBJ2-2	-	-	TGTGCCAGCAGCTTAGCGGGGGGGCCTCGGACCGGGGAGCTGTTTTTT	CASSLAGGPRTGELFF